These 30 T cell receptor beta chains were sequenced from one sample in a study of CD8+ T cells in alopecia areata. The investigators collected lesional scalp punch biopsies and peripheral blood from alopecia areata patients. cDNA prepared by RNA extraction and subsequent reverse transcription served as the template for sequencing. Produced via immunoSEQ multiplex PCR; TCRdb's table is partial and in-frame only. This sample yields about 10,000 clones, of which approximately 60% are seen a single time; approximately 8.1% belongs to the top ten. Sequenced material: skin, taken at week 0. The receptors derive from a human donor with alopecia areata.

The chain couples TRBV19 to TRBJ2-1, with D possibly being TRBD2 (6 bases). This CDR3 comprises 15 residues. Trimming removed 5 bases from V and 1 base from J, with 12 bases in between. The germline gives CDR1 LNHDA, CDR2 SQIVND (reference sequence). CDR3: CASSQLASSYNEQFF. The CDR3 nucleotides read TGTGCCAGTAGTCAACTAGCATCGTCCTACAATGAGCAGTTCTTC.

The chain couples TRBV7-2 to TRBJ2-7; the match to TRBD1 covers 7 bases. Germline CDR1 is SGHTA and CDR2 is FQGNSA. This CDR3 is built from 15 residues. With 1 base clipped from V and 2 bases from J, the junction kept 5 bases outside the gene matches. The CDR3 region is CASSLVRQGPYEQYF. CDR3 coding DNA: TGTGCCAGCAGCTTAGTGAGACAGGGCCCCTACGAGCAGTACTTC.

The chain combines TRBV29-1 with TRBJ2-1; the D gene is possibly TRBD1 (5 bases). CDR3 length equals 11 residues. Germline CDR1 and CDR2: SQVTM and ANQGSEA. Trimming cost V 4 bases and J 10 bases, with 11 bases left between them. The CDR3: CSVVGAREQFF. The CDR3 DNA is TGCAGCGTTGTAGGGGCAAGGGAGCAGTTCTTC.

This clone was seen just once. The rearrangement uses TRBV11-2 and TRBJ2-2; 9 nucleotides match TRBD2. The V gene end was trimmed by 4 bases and the J gene end by 5 bases; junction bases not matched to a gene: 8. This CDR3 has 16 residues. Germline loops: CDR1 SGHAT, CDR2 FQNNGV. CDR3 loop: CASSYYFSGRTGELFF. DNA for the CDR3: TGTGCCAGCAGCTACTACTTTAGCGGGAGAACCGGGGAGCTGTTTTTT.

The genes are TRBV30 and TRBJ2-3; D is undetermined. This CDR3 has 13 amino acids. V lost 4 bases, J lost 1 base, and 9 bases lay in between. Germline CDR1 reads GTSNPN; CDR2 reads SVGIG (reference sequence). The CDR3 DNA reads TGTGCCTGGAATCGGCGCGGCACAGATACGCAGTATTTT. This gives the protein CAWNRRGTDTQYF.

J is TRBJ2-7 and V is TRBV7-3; weak D call: TRBD1 (7 bases). Per the germline V gene, CDR1 is SGHTA and CDR2 is FQGTGA. Trimming cost V 8 bases and J 9 bases, with 20 bases left between them. The CDR3 has 13 amino acids. The CDR3, as DNA: TGTGCCAGCGGCGGGACAGACTTTACGGTGCAGTACTTC. Its protein product is CASGGTDFTVQYF.

The chain carries TRBV2 and TRBJ1-1; no definite D call. This CDR3 comprises 16 residues. Germline-derived CDR1 and CDR2 are SNHLY and FYNNEI. Trimming removed 6 bases at V and 6 bases at J, with 23 bases between. The DNA for the CDR3 is TGTGCCAGCAGGGGCACCTTCGGCAGTATCAGCCCTGAAGCTTTCTTT. Translated: CASRGTFGSISPEAFF.

This clone appeared a few times. The rearrangement links TRBV11-2 to TRBJ2-6; D remains ambiguous. CDR1 and CDR2 (germline): SGHAT, FQNNGV. The CDR3 is 17 amino acids. Between the trimmed V and J ends, which lost 5 bases and 4 bases, there was a span of 18 bases. CDR3 sequence (DNA): TGTGCCAGCAGCCCTTACCGGTGGGGATCCGGGGCCAACGTCCTGACTTTC. This translates into CASSPYRWGSGANVLTF.

J is TRBJ1-1 and V is TRBV5-1; D gene ambiguous. V lost 4 bases to trimming and J lost 1 base, with 11 bases between them. Per the germline V gene, CDR1 is SGHRS and CDR2 is YFSETQ. The CDR3 runs to 14 residues. CDR3 loop: CASSEQPGNTEAFF. CDR3 bases: TGCGCCAGCAGCGAACAGCCTGGGAACACTGAAGCTTTCTTT. The complete variable domain, with remaining parts taken from reference TRBV5-1 and TRBJ1-1, reads KAGVTQTPRYLIKTRGQQVTLSCSPISGHRSVSWYQQTPGQGLQFLFEYFSETQRNKGNFPGRFSGRQFSNSRSEMNVSTLELGDSALYLCASSEQPGNTEAFFGQGTRLTVV.

J is TRBJ1-1 and V is TRBV6-1; no firm D call. Trimming shortened V by 0 bases and J by 10 bases, and 15 bases separated the two germline ends. The CDR3 sequence is 14 residues long. CDR1 is MNHNS and CDR2 is SASEGT in the germline V gene. Here the CDR3 reads CASSEATGHPLAFF. The CDR3 DNA is TGTGCCAGCAGTGAAGCCACCGGCCACCCCTTAGCTTTCTTT.

This chain connects TRBV27 to TRBJ2-5; 10 bases are shared with TRBD2. Judging by the DNA end, TRBJ2-7 fits better; the J call may be wrong. The CDR3 runs 16 residues. Per the germline V gene, CDR1 is MNHEY and CDR2 is SMNVEV (reference sequence). CDR3 residues: CASSLLAGGISYEQYF. The CDR3 DNA is TGTGCCAGCAGTCTCTTAGCGGGGGGTATATCCTACGAGCAGTACTTC.

The rearrangement uses TRBV6-5 and TRBJ2-3, with D perhaps matching TRBD2 (5 bases). Trimming took 6 bases from V and 3 from J, leaving 10 bases between them. The CDR3 has 13 amino acids. Looked up from germline, CDR1 is MNHEY and CDR2 is SVGAGI. The CDR3 DNA follows: TGTGCCAGCAGAGTAGCGAATACAGATACGCAGTATTTT. It translates to CASRVANTDTQYF.

V usage is TRBV4-1 and J usage is TRBJ1-1, with D unclear. Germline V gene sequence: CDR1 MGHRA, CDR2 YSYEKL. The CDR3 is made up of 17 amino acids. V was pared by 0 bases and J by 4 bases, with 18 bases between. Here the CDR3 DNA reads TGCGCCAGCAGCCAAGATGGCCGTTCGTCCCGTCGCACTGAAGCTTTCTTT. Protein: CASSQDGRSSRRTEAFF.

The chain is built from TRBV30 and TRBJ1-1; D unclear. The CDR3 is 17 amino acids. Trimming shortened V by 0 bases and J by 5 bases, and 22 bases separated the two germline ends. Germline V gives CDR1 GTSNPN, CDR2 SVGIG (reference sequence). CDR3 in DNA: TGTGCCTGGAGTGTAGGAGGGTCGGGTTATGTGCGGACTGAAGCTTTCTTT. Amino acids: CAWSVGGSGYVRTEAFF.

This chain joins TRBV6-1 and TRBJ2-1; unclear D gene. Trimming left V 3 bases short and J 7 bases short, with 10 bases between. CDR3 length: 13 residues. CDR1 is MNHNS, CDR2 SASEGT, per germline. This chain's CDR3 is CASSDYNGNEQFF. CDR3 in DNA: TGTGCCAGCAGTGATTACAACGGGAATGAGCAGTTCTTC.

V and J are TRBV5-1 and TRBJ2-2; tentatively, D is TRBD1 (5 bases). Trimming took off 1 base at V and 4 bases at J, with 14 bases between the two ends. The CDR3 consists of 16 residues. Germline V gene data show CDR1 as SGHRS and CDR2 as YFSETQ. As DNA, the CDR3 is TGCGCCAGCAGCTTGCTTGGGCAGGGAAGCACCGGGGAGCTGTTTTTT. It encodes CASSLLGQGSTGELFF.

This clone was counted between two and nine times. The V and J genes are TRBV2 and TRBJ1-5; TRBD1 is a possible D gene (6 bases). The germline V and J ends were trimmed by 3 bases and 5 bases, with 11 bases remaining between them. The germline V gene encodes CDR1 SNHLY and CDR2 FYNNEI. The CDR3 has 14 residues. CDR3 amino acids: CASSESTGDQPQHF. CDR3 bases: TGTGCCAGCAGTGAGTCGACAGGAGATCAGCCCCAGCATTTT.

The chain couples TRBV4-1 to TRBJ1-5, with D perhaps TRBD1 (5 bases). Germline CDR1 MGHRA, CDR2 YSYEKL. This CDR3 spans 15 amino acids. V gave up 0 bases and J gave up 5 bases, with 11 bases separating them. CDR3 sequence reads: CASSQEGTRDQPQHF. CDR3 DNA: TGCGCCAGCAGCCAAGAAGGGACGAGGGATCAGCCCCAGCATTTT.

V gene TRBV28 combines with J gene TRBJ2-7; 13 bases match TRBD2. Germline CDR1 and CDR2: MDHEN and SYDVKM. Unmatched junction bases numbered 8, after V lost 2 bases and J lost 1 base. The CDR3 sequence is 18 residues long. The CDR3 nucleotides are TGTGCCAGCAGTTTAGACACTAGCGGGGGGGCTCTTTCCTACGAGCAGTACTTC. Encoded protein: CASSLDTSGGALSYEQYF.

The sample holds a few counts of this clone. J is TRBJ2-7 and V is TRBV6-5; TRBD1 aligns across 11 bases. The germline V gene encodes CDR1 MNHEY and CDR2 SVGAGI. CDR3 size: 15 residues. The junction had 6 bases not matched to a gene; V was cut back by 1 base and J by 7 bases. The CDR3 DNA is TGTGCCAGCAGTTACTACGGACAGGGGGCGCGGGAGCAGTACTTC. Its protein product is CASSYYGQGAREQYF.

The chain joins TRBV9 to TRBJ2-3, with D tentatively TRBD1 (7 bases). The CDR3 covers 15 residues. Germline V gives CDR1 SGDLS, CDR2 YYNGEE. The V gene lost 0 bases and the J gene lost 7 bases, with 15 bases spanning the gap. The CDR3 is CASSVAPGGRNTQYF. The CDR3 bases are TGTGCCAGCAGCGTAGCCCCAGGGGGGAGGAATACGCAGTATTTT. The full variable domain, in which reference TRBV9 and TRBJ2-3 provide the parts outside the CDR3, is DSGVTQTPKHLITATGQRVTLRCSPRSGDLSVYWYQQSLDQGLQFLIQYYNGEERAKGNILERFSAQQFPDLHSELNLSSLELGDSALYFCASSVAPGGRNTQYFGPGTRLTVL.

The chain uses TRBV5-5 and TRBJ1-4, with D possibly matching TRBD1 (6 bases). CDR3 length: 16 amino acids. CDR1 and CDR2 (germline): SGHKS, YYEKEE (reference sequence). V shed 4 bases and J shed 8 bases, with 21 bases lying between them. CDR3 sequence reads: CASSPSWGGQGEKLFF. The DNA for the CDR3 is TGTGCCAGCAGCCCCTCCTGGGGGGGCCAAGGGGAAAAACTGTTTTTT. The complete variable domain, with remaining parts taken from reference TRBV5-5 and TRBJ1-4, reads DAGVTQSPTHLIKTRGQQVTLRCSPISGHKSVSWYQQVLGQGPQFIFQYYEKEERGRGNFPDRFSARQFPNYSSELNVNALLLGDSALYLCASSPSWGGQGEKLFFGSGTQLSVL.

This clone was seen a single time. Mismatch with germline at one junction end may stem from a read error. The rearrangement links TRBV13 to TRBJ2-7; D is undetermined. The CDR3 runs 11 residues. Germline CDR1 is PRHDT and CDR2 is FYEKMQ (reference sequence). This chain's CDR3 is CASSPYGQSHF. The DNA for the CDR3 is TGTGCCAGCAGCCCCTATGGGCAGTCGCACTTC.

This clone was counted once. V and J are TRBV6-6 and TRBJ2-7, with D unresolved. There are 13 residues in the CDR3. The V gene lost 2 bases and the J gene lost 5 bases, with 10 bases spanning the gap. CDR1 is MNHNY, CDR2 SVGAGI, per germline (reference sequence). The CDR3 is CASSYEEEDEQYF. The CDR3 DNA reads TGTGCCAGCAGTTACGAAGAAGAGGACGAGCAGTACTTC.

The chain links TRBV5-1 to TRBJ2-7; 14 positions agree with TRBD2. Trimming at V came to 5 bases and at J to 1 base, leaving 5 bases not matched to a gene. The germline V gene has CDR1 SGHRS and CDR2 YFSETQ. The CDR3 spans 16 residues. The CDR3 loop reads CASRAGTSGRSYEQYF. The DNA of the CDR3 is TGCGCCAGCAGGGCCGGGACTAGCGGGAGATCCTACGAGCAGTACTTC.

This rearrangement joins TRBV29-1 to TRBJ2-7; D possibly corresponds to TRBD1 (6 bases). The CDR3 contains 13 residues. Per germline, CDR1 SQVTM and CDR2 ANQGSEA. Trimming shortened V by 7 bases and J by 2 bases, and 15 bases separated the two germline ends. CDR3 loop: CSAETGSTYEQYF. In DNA form, the CDR3 reads TGCAGCGCCGAGACAGGTTCGACCTACGAGCAGTACTTC.

The chain joins TRBV19 to TRBJ2-3, with a weak D call TRBD2 (5 bases). The CDR3 extends over 15 amino acids. Germline V gene lookup returns CDR1 LNHDA and CDR2 SQIVND (reference sequence). V gave up 5 bases and J gave up 2 bases, with 14 bases separating them. In DNA, the CDR3 is TGTGCCAGTAGTGAAAATGGGAGACCCACAGATACGCAGTATTTT. Translating gives CASSENGRPTDTQYF.

This chain joins TRBV2 and TRBJ1-1; TRBD1 aligns across 8 bases. V lost 10 bases and J lost 5; bases outside the gene matches: 9. Germline CDR1 is SNHLY and CDR2 is FYNNEI. CDR3 length: 13 residues. CDR3: CATGLTGVTEAFF. DNA of the CDR3: TGTGCCACTGGGTTGACAGGGGTAACTGAAGCTTTCTTT.

This clone was detected a few times. The chain recombines TRBV13 with TRBJ2-7, with D tentatively TRBD2 (6 bases). This CDR3 has 13 amino acids. V was cut by 5 bases and J by 9 bases, with 17 bases left in between. The germline CDR1 and CDR2 sequences are PRHDT and FYEKMQ (reference sequence). CDR3: CASSPRQGGRQYF. The CDR3 region has the DNA TGTGCCAGCAGCCCGAGGCAGGGAGGAAGGCAGTACTTC.

V is TRBV2 and J is TRBJ2-1; 7 bases match TRBD2. The junction had 10 bases not matched to a gene; V was cut back by 5 bases and J by 0 bases. The CDR3 spans 17 residues. In germline, CDR1 is SNHLY, CDR2 FYNNEI. CDR3 in DNA: TGTGCCAGCAGTCGACGGCTAGCGGCAAGCTCCTACAATGAGCAGTTCTTC. Its translation: CASSRRLAASSYNEQFF.